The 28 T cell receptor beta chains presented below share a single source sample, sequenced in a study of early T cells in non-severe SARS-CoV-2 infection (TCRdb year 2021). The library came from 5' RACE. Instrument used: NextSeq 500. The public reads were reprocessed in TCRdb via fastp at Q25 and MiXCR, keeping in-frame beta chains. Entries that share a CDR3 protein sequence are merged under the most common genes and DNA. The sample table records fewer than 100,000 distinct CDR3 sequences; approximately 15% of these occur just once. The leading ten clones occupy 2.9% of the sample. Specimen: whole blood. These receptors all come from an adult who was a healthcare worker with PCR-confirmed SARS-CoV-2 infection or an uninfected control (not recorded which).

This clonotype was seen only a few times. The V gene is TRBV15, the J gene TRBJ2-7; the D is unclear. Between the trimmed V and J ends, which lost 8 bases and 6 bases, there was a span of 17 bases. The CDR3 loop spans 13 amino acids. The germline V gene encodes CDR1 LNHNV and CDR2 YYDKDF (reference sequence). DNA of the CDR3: TGTGCCACCGGTAGGACGGCAGGTCGCGAGCAGTACTTC. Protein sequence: CATGRTAGREQYF.

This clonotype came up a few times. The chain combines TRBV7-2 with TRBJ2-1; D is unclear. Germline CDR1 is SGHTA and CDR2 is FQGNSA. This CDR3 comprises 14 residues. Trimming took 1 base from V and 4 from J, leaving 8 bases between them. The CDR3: CASSLDQVYNEQFF. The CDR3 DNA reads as TGTGCCAGCAGCTTAGATCAAGTGTACAATGAGCAGTTCTTC.

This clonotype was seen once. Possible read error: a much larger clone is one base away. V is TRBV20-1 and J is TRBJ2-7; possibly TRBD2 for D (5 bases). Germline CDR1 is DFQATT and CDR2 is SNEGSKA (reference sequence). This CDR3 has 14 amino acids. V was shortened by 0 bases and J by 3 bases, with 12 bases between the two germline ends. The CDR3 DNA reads TGCAGTGCTAGAGATCCAGCGGTTAGCTACGAGCAGTACTTC. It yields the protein CSARDPAVSYEQYF.

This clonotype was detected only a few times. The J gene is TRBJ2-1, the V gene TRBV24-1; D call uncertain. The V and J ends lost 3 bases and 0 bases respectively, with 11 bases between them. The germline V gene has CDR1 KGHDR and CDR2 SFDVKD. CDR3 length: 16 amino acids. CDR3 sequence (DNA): TGTGCCACCAGTGATACCGGACCCAGCTCCTACAATGAGCAGTTCTTC. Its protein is CATSDTGPSSYNEQFF.

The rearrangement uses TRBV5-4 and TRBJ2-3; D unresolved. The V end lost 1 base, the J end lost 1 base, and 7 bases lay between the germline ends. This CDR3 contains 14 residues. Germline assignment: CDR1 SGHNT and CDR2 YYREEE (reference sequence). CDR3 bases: TGTGCCAGCAGCTTGAATCAGGGCACAGATACGCAGTATTTT. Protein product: CASSLNQGTDTQYF.

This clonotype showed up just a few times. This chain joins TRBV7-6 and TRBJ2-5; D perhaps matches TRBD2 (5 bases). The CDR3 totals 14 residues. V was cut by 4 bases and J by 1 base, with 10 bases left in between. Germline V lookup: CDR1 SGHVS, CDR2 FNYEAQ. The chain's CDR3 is CASSSTGIQETQYF. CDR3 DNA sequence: TGTGCCAGCAGCTCGACCGGGATCCAAGAGACCCAGTACTTC.

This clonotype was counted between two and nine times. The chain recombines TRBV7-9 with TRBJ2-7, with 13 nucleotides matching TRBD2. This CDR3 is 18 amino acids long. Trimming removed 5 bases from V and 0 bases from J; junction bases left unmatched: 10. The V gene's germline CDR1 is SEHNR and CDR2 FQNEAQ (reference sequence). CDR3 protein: CASSLRTSGSLSSYEQYF. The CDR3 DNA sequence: TGTGCCAGCAGCCTCAGGACTAGCGGGAGCTTAAGCTCCTACGAGCAGTACTTC.

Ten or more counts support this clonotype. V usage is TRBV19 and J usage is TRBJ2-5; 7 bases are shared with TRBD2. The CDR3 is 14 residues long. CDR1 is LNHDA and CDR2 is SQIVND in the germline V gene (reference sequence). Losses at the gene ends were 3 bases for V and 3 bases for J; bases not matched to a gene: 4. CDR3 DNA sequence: TGTGCCAGTAGTATTCTCGCGGGAGAAGAGACCCAGTACTTC. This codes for CASSILAGEETQYF.

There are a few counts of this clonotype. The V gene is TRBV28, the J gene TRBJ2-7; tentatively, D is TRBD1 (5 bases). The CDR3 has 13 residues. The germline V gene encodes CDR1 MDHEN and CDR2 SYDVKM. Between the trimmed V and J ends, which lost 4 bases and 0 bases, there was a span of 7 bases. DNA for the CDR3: TGTGCCAGCAGTTCCGACAGCTCCTACGAGCAGTACTTC. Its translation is CASSSDSSYEQYF.

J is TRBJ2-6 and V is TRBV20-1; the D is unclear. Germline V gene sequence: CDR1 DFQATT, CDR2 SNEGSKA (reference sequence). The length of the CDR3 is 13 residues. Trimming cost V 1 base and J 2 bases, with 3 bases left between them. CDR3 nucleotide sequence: TGCAGTGCTAGAGGGGCTGGGGCCAACGTCCTGACTTTC. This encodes CSARGAGANVLTF.

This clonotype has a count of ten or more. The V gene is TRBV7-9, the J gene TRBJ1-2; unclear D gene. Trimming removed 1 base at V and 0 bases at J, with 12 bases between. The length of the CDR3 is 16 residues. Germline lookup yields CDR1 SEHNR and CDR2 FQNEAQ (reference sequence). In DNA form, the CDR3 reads TGTGCCAGCAGCTTAGAGGGCAGCTTATCTAACTATGGCTACACCTTC. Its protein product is CASSLEGSLSNYGYTF.

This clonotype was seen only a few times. CDR3 coding DNA: TGCGCCAGCAGTGTGGCGGGGGGTACAGATACGCAGTATTTT. Its translation is CASSVAGGTDTQYF. V gene TRBV10-2 combines with J gene TRBJ2-3; TRBD2 matches 8 bases. This CDR3 region has 14 residues. CDR1 is WSHSY, CDR2 SAAADI, per germline. J gave up 3 bases and V 4 bases, and 3 bases lay outside the gene matches.

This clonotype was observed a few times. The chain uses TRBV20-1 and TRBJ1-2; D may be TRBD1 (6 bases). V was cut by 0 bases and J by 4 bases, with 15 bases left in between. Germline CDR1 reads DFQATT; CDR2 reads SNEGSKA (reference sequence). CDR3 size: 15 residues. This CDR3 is CSARDHQGRLYGYTF. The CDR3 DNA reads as TGCAGTGCTAGAGATCATCAGGGGCGCCTCTATGGCTACACCTTC.

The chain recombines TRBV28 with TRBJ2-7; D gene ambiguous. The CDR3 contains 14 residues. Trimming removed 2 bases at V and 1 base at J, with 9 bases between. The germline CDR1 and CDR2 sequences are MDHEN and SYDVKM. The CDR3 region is CASSLRRLSYEQYF. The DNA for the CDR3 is TGTGCCAGCAGTTTACGAAGACTTTCCTACGAGCAGTACTTC.

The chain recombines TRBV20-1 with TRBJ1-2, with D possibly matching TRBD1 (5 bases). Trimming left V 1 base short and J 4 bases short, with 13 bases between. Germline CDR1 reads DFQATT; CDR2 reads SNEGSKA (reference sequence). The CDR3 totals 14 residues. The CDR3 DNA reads TGCAGTGCTAGAGTCACAGGAAAAATCTATGGCTACACCTTC. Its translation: CSARVTGKIYGYTF.

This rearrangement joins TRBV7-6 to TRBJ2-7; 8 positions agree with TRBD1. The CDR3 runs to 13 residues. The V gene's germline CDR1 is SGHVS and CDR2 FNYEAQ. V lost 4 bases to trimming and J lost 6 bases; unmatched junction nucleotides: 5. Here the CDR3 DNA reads TGTGCCAGCAGCTCCGCGACAGGGGTCGAGCAGTACTTC. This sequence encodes CASSSATGVEQYF.

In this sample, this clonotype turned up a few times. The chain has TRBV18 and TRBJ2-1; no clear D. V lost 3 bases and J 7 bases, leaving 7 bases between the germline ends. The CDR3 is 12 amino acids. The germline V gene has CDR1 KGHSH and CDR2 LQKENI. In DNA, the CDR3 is TGTGCCAGCTCACCCTTGGGTAATGAGCAGTTCTTC. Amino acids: CASSPLGNEQFF.

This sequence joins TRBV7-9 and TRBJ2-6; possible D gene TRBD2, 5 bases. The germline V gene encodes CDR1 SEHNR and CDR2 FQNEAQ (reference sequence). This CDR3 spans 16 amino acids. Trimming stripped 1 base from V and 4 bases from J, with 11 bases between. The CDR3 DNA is TGTGCCAGCAGCTTAGAGGTCGGGGTCGGGGCCAACGTCCTGACTTTC. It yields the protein CASSLEVGVGANVLTF. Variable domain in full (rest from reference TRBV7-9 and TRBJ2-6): DTGVSQNPRHKITKRGQNVTFRCDPISEHNRLYWYRQTLGQGPEFLTYFQNEAQLEKSRLLSDRFSAERPKGSFSTLEIQRTEQGDSAMYLCASSLEVGVGANVLTFGAGSRLTVL.

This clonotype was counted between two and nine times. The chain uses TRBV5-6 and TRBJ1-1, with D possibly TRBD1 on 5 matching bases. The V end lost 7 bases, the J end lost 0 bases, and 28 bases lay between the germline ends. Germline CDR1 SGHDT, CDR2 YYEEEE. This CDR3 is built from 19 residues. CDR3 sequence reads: CASHQDTWKTGLLNTEAFF. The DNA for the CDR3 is TGTGCCAGCCATCAGGACACCTGGAAAACGGGGCTCTTGAACACTGAAGCTTTCTTT.

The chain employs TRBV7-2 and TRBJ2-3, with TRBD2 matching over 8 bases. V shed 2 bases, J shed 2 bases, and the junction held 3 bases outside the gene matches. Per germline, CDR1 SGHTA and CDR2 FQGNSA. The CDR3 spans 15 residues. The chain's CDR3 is CASSLLGLDTDTQYF. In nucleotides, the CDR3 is TGTGCCAGCAGCTTATTGGGACTAGACACAGATACGCAGTATTTT.

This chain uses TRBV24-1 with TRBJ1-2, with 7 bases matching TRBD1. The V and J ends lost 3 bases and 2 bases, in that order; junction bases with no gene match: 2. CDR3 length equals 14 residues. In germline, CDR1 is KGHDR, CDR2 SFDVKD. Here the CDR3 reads CATSDPTGNYGYTF. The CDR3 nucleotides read TGTGCCACCAGTGATCCGACAGGGAACTATGGCTACACCTTC.

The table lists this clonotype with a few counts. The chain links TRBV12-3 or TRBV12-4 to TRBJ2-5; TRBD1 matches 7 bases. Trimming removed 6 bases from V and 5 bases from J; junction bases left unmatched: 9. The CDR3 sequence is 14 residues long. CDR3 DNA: TGTGCCAGCAGCCGATGGACAGGCGCGGAGACCCAGTACTTC. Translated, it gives CASSRWTGAETQYF.

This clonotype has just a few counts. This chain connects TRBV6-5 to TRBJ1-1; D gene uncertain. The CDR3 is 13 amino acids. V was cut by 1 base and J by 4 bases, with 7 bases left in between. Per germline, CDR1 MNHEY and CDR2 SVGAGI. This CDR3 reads CASSYWVGTEAFF. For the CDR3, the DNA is TGTGCCAGCAGTTACTGGGTTGGCACTGAAGCTTTCTTT.

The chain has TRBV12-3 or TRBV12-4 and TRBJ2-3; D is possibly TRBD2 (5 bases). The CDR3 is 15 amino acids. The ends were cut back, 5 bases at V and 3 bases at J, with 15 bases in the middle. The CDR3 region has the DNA TGTGCCAGCAGTAACCTAGCTCCCATTACAGATACGCAGTATTTT. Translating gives CASSNLAPITDTQYF.

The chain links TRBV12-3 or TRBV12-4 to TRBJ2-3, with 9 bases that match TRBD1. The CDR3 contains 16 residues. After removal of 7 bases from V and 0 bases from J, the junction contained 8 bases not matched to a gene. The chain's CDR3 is CASNRDREGSTDTQYF. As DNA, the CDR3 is TGTGCCAGCAACCGGGACAGGGAGGGGAGCACAGATACGCAGTATTTT.

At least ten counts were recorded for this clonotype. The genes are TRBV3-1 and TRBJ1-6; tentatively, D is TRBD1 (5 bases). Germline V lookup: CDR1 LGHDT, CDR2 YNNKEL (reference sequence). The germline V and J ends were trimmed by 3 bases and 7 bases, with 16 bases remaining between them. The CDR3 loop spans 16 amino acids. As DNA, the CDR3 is TGTGCCAGCAGCCAGGGGGTTGGGGGATCAAATTCACCCCTCCACTTT. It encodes CASSQGVGGSNSPLHF.

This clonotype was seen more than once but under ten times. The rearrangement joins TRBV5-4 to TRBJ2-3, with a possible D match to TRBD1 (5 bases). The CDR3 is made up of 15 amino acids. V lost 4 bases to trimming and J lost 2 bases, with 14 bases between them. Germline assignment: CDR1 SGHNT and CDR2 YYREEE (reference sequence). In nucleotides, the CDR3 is TGTGCCAGCAGCCTGTCAGGGTCCCCCACAGATACGCAGTATTTT. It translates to CASSLSGSPTDTQYF.

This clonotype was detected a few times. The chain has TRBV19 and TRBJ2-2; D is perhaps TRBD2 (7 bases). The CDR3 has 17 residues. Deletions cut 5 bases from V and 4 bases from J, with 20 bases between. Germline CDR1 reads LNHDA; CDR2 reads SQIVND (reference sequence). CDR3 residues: CASSPTSGGLITGELFF. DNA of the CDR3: TGTGCCAGTAGTCCTACCTCGGGGGGCCTTATCACCGGGGAGCTGTTTTTT.